Listed here are 5 T cell receptor beta chains from one sample, sequenced in a study of CD8 T cells in ankylosing spondylitis listed by TCRdb under 2017. The library relied on 5' RACE. This sample was sequenced with an Illumina HiSeq 2500. The public reads were reprocessed in TCRdb via fastp at Q25 and MiXCR, keeping in-frame beta chains. One record per CDR3 amino acid sequence lists the most common genes and DNA. The sample contains hundreds of thousands of distinct CDR3 sequences, over 30% of them found a single time. The ten biggest clones cover roughly 4.2% of the sample. The material sequenced was blood, either unsorted or a sorted T cell fraction (not recorded which). These receptors all stem from a male donor with ankylosing spondylitis or in good health (not recorded which).

This clonotype occurred once. The J gene is TRBJ2-5, the V gene TRBV20-1; 8 nucleotides agree with TRBD1. This CDR3 comprises 15 residues. CDR1 and CDR2 (germline): DFQATT, SNEGSKA (reference sequence). Losses at the gene ends were 0 bases for V and 6 bases for J; bases not matched to a gene: 9. DNA of the CDR3: TGCAGTGCTAGAGATGGCCTACAGGGGGTTCAGACCCAGTACTTC. It encodes CSARDGLQGVQTQYF.

This clonotype was seen more than once but under ten times. The chain links TRBV5-1 to TRBJ2-7, with D uncertain. Germline-derived CDR1 and CDR2 are SGHRS and YFSETQ. The CDR3 is 10 amino acids. Trimming left V 4 bases short and J 4 bases short, with 3 bases between. The CDR3 sequence: CASSVYEQYF. The DNA for the CDR3 is TGCGCCAGCAGCGTATACGAGCAGTACTTC.

V is TRBV18 and J is TRBJ2-1; TRBD1 matches 10 bases. This CDR3 has 15 amino acids. CDR1 is KGHSH, CDR2 LQKENI, per germline. J lost 6 bases, V lost 6 bases, and 8 bases had no gene match. CDR3 loop: CASSPGTGVSNEQFF. The CDR3 DNA is TGTGCCAGCTCCCCTGGGACAGGGGTCTCCAATGAGCAGTTCTTC.

This clonotype was picked up a small number of times. The chain recombines TRBV29-1 with TRBJ1-2; D is ambiguous. Trimming pared 3 bases from V and 6 bases from J, leaving 11 bases between. Germline V gene data show CDR1 as SQVTM and CDR2 as ANQGSEA. The CDR3 extends over 12 amino acids. The CDR3 sequence: CSVDRARDGYTF. The CDR3 region has the DNA TGCAGCGTTGATCGGGCGAGGGATGGCTACACCTTC.

V and J are TRBV12-3 or TRBV12-4 and TRBJ2-7, with D possibly matching TRBD1 (5 bases). The V gene lost 6 bases and the J gene lost 7 bases, with 19 bases spanning the gap. The CDR3 consists of 14 residues. The CDR3 DNA reads as TGTGCCAGCAGCTCAGGCATCAGGGCTGGAGAGCAGTACTTC. This sequence encodes CASSSGIRAGEQYF.